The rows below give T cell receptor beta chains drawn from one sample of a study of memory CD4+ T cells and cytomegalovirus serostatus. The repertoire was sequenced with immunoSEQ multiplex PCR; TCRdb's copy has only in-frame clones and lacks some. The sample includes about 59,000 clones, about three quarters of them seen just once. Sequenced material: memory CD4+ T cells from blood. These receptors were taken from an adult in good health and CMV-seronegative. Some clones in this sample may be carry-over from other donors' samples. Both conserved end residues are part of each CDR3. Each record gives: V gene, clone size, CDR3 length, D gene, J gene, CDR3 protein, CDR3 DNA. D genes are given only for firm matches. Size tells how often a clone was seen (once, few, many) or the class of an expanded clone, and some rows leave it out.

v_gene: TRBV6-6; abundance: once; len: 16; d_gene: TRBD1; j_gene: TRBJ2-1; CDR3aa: CASRTQGASSYNEQFF; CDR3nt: TGTGCCAGCAGGACTCAGGGGGCGAGCTCCTACAATGAGCAGTTCTTC
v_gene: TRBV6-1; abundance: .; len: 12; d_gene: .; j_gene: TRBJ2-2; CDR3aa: CASVLNTGELFF; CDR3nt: TGTGCCAGCGTCCTGAACACCGGGGAGCTGTTTTTT
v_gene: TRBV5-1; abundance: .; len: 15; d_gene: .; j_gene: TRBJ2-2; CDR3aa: CASSLVVADTGELFF; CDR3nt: TGCGCCAGCAGCTTGGTCGTTGCGGACACCGGGGAGCTGTTTTTT
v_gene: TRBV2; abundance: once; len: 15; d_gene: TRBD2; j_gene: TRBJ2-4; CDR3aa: CASSGPASGRNIQYF; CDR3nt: TGTGCCAGCAGTGGTCCGGCTAGCGGGAGAAACATTCAGTACTTC
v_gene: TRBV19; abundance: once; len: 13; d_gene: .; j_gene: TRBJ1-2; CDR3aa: CASSILGGYGYTF; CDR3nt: TGTGCCAGTAGTATCCTGGGAGGCTATGGCTACACCTTC
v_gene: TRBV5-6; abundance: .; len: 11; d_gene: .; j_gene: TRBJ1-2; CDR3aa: CASSFGRVYTF; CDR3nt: TGTGCCAGCAGCTTCGGCAGGGTCTACACCTTC
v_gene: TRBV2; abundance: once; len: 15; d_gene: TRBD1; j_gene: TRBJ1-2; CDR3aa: CASRTGGAKNYGYTF; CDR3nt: TGTGCCAGCAGGACAGGGGGGGCAAAGAACTATGGCTACACCTTC
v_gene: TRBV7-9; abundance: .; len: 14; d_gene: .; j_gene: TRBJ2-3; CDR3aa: CASSLLLSADTQYF; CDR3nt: TGTGCCAGCAGCTTACTACTATCTGCAGATACGCAGTATTTT
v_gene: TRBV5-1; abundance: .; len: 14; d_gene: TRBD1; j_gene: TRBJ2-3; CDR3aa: CASSSQGGTDTQYF; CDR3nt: TGCGCCAGCAGCTCCCAGGGGGGCACAGATACGCAGTATTTT
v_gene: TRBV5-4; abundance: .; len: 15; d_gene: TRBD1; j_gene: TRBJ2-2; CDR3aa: CASSPDRGKTGELFF; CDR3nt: TGTGCCAGCAGCCCCGACAGGGGGAAGACCGGGGAGCTGTTTTTT
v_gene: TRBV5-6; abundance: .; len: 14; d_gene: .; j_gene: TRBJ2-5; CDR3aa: CASSLGTRVETQYF; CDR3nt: TGTGCCAGCAGCCTCGGGACTCGGGTTGAGACCCAGTACTTC
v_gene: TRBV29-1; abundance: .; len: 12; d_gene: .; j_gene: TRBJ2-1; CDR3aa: CSVRDPHVGQFF; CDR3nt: TGCAGCGTAAGGGACCCACACGTAGGGCAGTTCTTC
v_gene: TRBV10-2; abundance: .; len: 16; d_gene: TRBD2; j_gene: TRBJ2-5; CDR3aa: CASSGIAGVTKETQYF; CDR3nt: TGCGCCAGCAGTGGAATAGCGGGGGTTACCAAAGAGACCCAGTACTTC
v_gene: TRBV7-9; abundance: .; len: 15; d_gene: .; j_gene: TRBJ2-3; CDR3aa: CASSFQLTGTDTQYF; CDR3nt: TGTGCCAGCAGCTTCCAACTCACGGGCACAGATACGCAGTATTTT
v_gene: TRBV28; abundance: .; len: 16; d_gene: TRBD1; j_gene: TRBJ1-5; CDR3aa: CASSDLGQGGNQPQHF; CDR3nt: TGTGCCAGCAGTGACCTGGGACAGGGCGGCAATCAGCCCCAGCATTTT
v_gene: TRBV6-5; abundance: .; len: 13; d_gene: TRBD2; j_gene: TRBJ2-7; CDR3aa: CASRTGGFHEQYF; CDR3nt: TGTGCCAGCAGAACGGGGGGGTTCCACGAGCAGTACTTC
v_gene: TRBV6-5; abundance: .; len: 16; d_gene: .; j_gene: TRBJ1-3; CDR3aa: CASSYSRQGGSNTIYF; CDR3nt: TGTGCCAGCAGTTACTCGCGGCAGGGAGGATCGAACACCATATATTTT
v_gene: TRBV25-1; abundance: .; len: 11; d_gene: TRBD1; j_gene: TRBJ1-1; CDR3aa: CASSETGGAFF; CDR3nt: TGTGCCAGCAGTGAGACAGGGGGAGCTTTCTTT
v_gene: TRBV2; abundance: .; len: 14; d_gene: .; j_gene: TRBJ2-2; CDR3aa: CASSADFNTGELFF; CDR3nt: TGTGCCAGCAGTGCGGACTTTAACACCGGGGAGCTGTTTTTT
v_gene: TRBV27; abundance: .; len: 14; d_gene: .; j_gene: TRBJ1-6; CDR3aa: CASSSRALSSPLHF; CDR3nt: TGTGCCAGCAGTTCCCGGGCCCTGAGTTCACCCCTCCACTTT
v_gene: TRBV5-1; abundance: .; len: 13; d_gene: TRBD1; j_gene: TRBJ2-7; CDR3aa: CASSPGTAYEQYF; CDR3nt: TGCGCCAGCTCTCCCGGGACAGCCTACGAGCAGTACTTC
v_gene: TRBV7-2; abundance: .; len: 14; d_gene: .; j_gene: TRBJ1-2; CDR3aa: CASSLGGLIYGYTF; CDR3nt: TGTGCCAGCAGCCTCGGGGGACTGATCTATGGCTACACCTTC
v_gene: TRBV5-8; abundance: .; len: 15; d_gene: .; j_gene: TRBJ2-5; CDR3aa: CASSLGRGHQETQYF; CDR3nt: TGTGCCAGCAGCTTGGGGCGGGGCCACCAAGAGACCCAGTACTTC
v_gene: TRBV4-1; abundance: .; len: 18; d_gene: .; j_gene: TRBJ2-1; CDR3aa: CASSQRDLVQSSYNEQFF; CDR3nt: TGCGCCAGCAGCCAGAGGGACTTGGTCCAGAGCTCCTACAATGAGCAGTTCTTC
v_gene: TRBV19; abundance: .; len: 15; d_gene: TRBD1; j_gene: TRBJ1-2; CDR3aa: CASSAGQRSNYGYTF; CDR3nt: TGTGCCAGTAGTGCGGGACAGAGATCTAACTATGGCTACACCTTC
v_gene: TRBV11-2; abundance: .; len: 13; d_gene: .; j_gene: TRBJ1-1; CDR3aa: CASSYNRETEAFF; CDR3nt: TGTGCCAGCAGCTATAACAGGGAAACTGAAGCTTTCTTT
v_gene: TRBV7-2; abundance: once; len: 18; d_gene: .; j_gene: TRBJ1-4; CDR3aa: CASSLTPIARLLNEKLFF; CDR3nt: TGTGCCAGCAGCTTAACCCCGATAGCCCGGCTGTTAAATGAAAAACTGTTTTTT
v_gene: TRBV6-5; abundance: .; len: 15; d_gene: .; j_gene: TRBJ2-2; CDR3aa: CASSQGTVLTGELFF; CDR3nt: TGTGCCAGCAGCCAGGGGACGGTACTCACCGGGGAGCTGTTTTTT
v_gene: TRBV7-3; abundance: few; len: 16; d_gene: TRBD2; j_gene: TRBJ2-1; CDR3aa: CASSLTGTSGFNEQFF; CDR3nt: TGTGCCAGCAGCTTAACGGGGACTAGCGGCTTCAATGAGCAGTTCTTC
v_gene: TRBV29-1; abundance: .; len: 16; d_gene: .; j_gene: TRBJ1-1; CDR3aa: CSVPKSGTAQNTEAFF; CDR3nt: TGCAGCGTCCCAAAGAGTGGAACAGCCCAGAACACTGAAGCTTTCTTT
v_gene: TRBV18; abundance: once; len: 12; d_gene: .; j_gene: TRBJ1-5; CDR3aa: CASSLSNQPQHF; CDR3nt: TGTGCCAGCTCACTTAGCAATCAGCCCCAGCATTTT
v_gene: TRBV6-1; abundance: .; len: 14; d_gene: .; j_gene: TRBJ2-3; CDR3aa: CASSEVITADTQYF; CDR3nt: TGTGCCAGCAGTGAAGTAATCACTGCAGATACGCAGTATTTT
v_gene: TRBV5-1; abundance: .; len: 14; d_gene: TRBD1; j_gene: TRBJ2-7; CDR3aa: CASSLRQGGVEQYF; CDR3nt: TGCGCCAGCAGCTTACGACAGGGGGGTGTCGAGCAGTACTTC
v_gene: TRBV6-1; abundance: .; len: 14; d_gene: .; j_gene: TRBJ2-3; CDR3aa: CATVTPGHTDTQYF; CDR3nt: TGTGCCACCGTAACCCCGGGGCACACAGATACGCAGTATTTT
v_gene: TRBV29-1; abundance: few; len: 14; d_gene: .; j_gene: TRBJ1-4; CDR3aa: CSASKGIEDEKLFF; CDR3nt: TGCAGCGCATCCAAGGGAATCGAGGATGAAAAACTGTTTTTT
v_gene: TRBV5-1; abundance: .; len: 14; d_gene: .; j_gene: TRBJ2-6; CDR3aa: CASRDLSGANVLTF; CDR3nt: TGCGCCAGCAGAGATCTCTCTGGGGCCAACGTCCTGACTTTC
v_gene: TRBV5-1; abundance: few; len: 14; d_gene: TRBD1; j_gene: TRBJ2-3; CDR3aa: CASSSGQQIDTQYF; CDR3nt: TGCGCCAGCAGCTCGGGACAGCAGATCGATACGCAGTATTTT
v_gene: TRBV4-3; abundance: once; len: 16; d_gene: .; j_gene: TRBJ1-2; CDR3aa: CASSQDPGGAYYGYTF; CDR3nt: TGCGCCAGCAGCCAGGATCCGGGGGGCGCCTACTATGGCTACACCTTC
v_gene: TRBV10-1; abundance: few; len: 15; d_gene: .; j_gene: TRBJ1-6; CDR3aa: CAGPRWPHYNSPLHF; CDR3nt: TGCGCCGGACCCCGGTGGCCGCACTATAATTCACCCCTCCACTTT
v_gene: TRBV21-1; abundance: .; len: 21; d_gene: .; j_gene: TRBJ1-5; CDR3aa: CASSTNAKNYRTDRTSPPQHF; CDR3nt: TGTGCCAGCAGCACGAACGCGAAAAACTACCGGACCGACCGAACTTCGCCCCCCCAGCATTTT
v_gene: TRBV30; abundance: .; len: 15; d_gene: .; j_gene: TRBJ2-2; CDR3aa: CAYRRGRLGTGELFF; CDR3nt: TGTGCCTACCGGAGGGGGAGGCTGGGCACCGGGGAGCTGTTTTTT
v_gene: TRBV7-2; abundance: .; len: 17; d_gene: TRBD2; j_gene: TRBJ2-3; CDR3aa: CASSQWASGTSTDTQYF; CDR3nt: TGTGCCAGCAGCCAATGGGCTAGCGGGACTAGCACAGATACGCAGTATTTT
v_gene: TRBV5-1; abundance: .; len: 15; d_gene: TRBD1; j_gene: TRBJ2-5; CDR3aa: CASSLVTGPKETQYF; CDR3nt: TGCGCCAGCAGCTTGGTGACAGGGCCCAAAGAGACCCAGTACTTC
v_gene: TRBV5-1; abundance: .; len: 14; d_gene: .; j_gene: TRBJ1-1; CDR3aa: CVSSLAGEDTEAFF; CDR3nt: TGCGTCAGCAGCTTGGCGGGGGAAGATACTGAAGCTTTCTTT
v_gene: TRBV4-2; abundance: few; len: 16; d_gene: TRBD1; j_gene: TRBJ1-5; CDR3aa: CASSQNRDRVLQPQHF; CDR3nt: TGTGCCAGCAGCCAAAACCGGGACAGGGTTTTGCAGCCCCAGCATTTT
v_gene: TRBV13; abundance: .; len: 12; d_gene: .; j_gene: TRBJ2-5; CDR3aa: CASNRDQETQYF; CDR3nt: TGTGCCAGCAACAGGGATCAAGAGACCCAGTACTTC
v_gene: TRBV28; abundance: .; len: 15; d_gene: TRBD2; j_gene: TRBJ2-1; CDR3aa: CASSNLAGGYNEQFF; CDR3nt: TGTGCCAGCAGTAACCTAGCGGGAGGATACAATGAGCAGTTCTTC
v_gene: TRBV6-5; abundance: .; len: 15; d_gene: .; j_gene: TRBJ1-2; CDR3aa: CASSYSDSRVDGYTF; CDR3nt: TGTGCCAGCAGTTACTCGGACAGTCGGGTGGATGGCTACACCTTC
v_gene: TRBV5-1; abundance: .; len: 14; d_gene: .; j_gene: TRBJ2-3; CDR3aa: CASSLGASRDTQYF; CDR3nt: TGCGCCAGCAGCTTGGGAGCGAGTCGAGATACGCAGTATTTT
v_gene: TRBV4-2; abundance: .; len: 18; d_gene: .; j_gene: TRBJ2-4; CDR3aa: CASSQDYQGRGGKNIQYF; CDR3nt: TGTGCCAGCAGCCAAGACTATCAGGGCCGAGGGGGCAAAAACATTCAGTACTTC
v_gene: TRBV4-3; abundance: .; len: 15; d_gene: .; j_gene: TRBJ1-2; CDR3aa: CASSQDAPLGVGYTF; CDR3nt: TGCGCCAGCAGCCAAGACGCCCCTTTAGGAGTTGGCTACACCTTC
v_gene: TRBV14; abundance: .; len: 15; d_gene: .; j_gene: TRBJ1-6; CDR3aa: CASSQSQGLNSPLHF; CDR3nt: TGTGCCAGCAGCCAATCGCAGGGCCTTAATTCACCCCTCCACTTT
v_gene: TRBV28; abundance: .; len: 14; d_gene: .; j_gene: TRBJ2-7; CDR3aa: CASSVSKPVYEQYF; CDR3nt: TGTGCCAGCTCAGTAAGCAAACCTGTCTACGAGCAGTACTTC
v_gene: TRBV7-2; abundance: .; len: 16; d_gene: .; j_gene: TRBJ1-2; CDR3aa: CASSLVIWVTAYGYTF; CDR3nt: TGTGCCAGCAGCTTAGTGATCTGGGTGACAGCGTATGGCTACACCTTC
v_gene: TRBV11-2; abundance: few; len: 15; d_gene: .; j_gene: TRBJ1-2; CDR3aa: CASSLDRTAVYGYTF; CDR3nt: TGTGCCAGCAGCTTAGATCGGACGGCTGTTTATGGCTACACCTTC